The subject of this entry is one T cell receptor beta chain. This sample was included in a study of cytomegalovirus exposure and HLA in healthy donors. The CDR3 spans 13 residues. Germline CDR1 is SQVTM and CDR2 is ANQGSEA. The V and J ends lost 4 bases and 8 bases, in that order; junction bases with no gene match: 6. The PCR used 60 Vbeta and 13 Jbeta primers. TCRdb's table, derived via immunoSEQ multiplex PCR, lists solely in-frame clones and lacks some. Found here are about 130,000 clones, 70% to 75% of them singletons; the top ten hold less than 2.5%. The chain uses TRBV29-1 and TRBJ1-4, with TRBD1 identical over 8 bases. This TCR came from a middle-aged woman in good health and CMV-seropositive. Sequenced input: PBMCs. In DNA form, the CDR3 reads TGCAGCGTTGTTGGGCAGGGGGCCGAAAAACTGTTTTTT. Its translation is CSVVGQGAEKLFF.